The 18 T cell receptor beta chains reported below all come from one sample, sequenced in a study of blood T cell repertoires in COVID-19. The table came from immunoSEQ multiplex PCR; TCRdb's copy has only in-frame clones and leaves some out. The table shows 35,000 to 45,000 clones, with 91% occurring only once. The source material was peripheral blood. The source of these receptors is a woman aged 80 or over with acute or convalescent COVID-19.

This chain links TRBV19 with TRBJ2-7, with TRBD1 identical over 10 bases. Trimming at V came to 9 bases and at J to 1 base, leaving 6 bases not matched to a gene. CDR3 length: 14 residues. Germline V CDR1 and CDR2: LNHDA, SQIVND (reference sequence). The CDR3 sequence: CASRGTGESYEQYF. The CDR3 nucleotides read TGTGCCAGCCGTGGGACAGGGGAGTCCTACGAGCAGTACTTC.

CDR3 protein: CSASTAGNTIYF. CDR3 coding DNA: TGCAGTGCTAGTACAGCTGGAAACACCATATATTTT. The chain recombines TRBV20-1 with TRBJ1-3; D gene ambiguous. The V and J ends lost 3 bases and 2 bases respectively, with 5 bases between them. Germline assignment: CDR1 DFQATT and CDR2 SNEGSKA (reference sequence). The CDR3 length is 12 residues.

The gene calls are TRBV7-3 and TRBJ2-3; the D gene is possibly TRBD1 (6 bases). Trimming cost V 5 bases and J 0 bases, with 18 bases left between them. The CDR3 covers 17 residues. The germline gives CDR1 SGHTA, CDR2 FQGTGA. The CDR3 nucleotides read TGTGCCAGCAGCCTTACCGGGACACGGAGGAGCACAGATACGCAGTATTTT. Protein: CASSLTGTRRSTDTQYF.

The rearrangement joins TRBV3-1 (or the pseudogene TRBV3-2) to TRBJ2-5; D may be TRBD2 (7 bases). The germline V gene encodes CDR1 LGHDT and CDR2 YNNKEL (reference sequence). V lost 4 bases and J 1 base, leaving 10 bases between the germline ends. This CDR3 comprises 14 residues. CDR3 in DNA: TGTGCCAGCAGCCTTAGGGGGGGCCAAGAGACCCAGTACTTC. This translates into CASSLRGGQETQYF.

The chain is built from TRBV12-5 and TRBJ1-1; D remains unclear. Germline-derived CDR1 and CDR2 are LGHNT and FRNRAP. This CDR3 region has 16 residues. Trimming removed 0 bases from V and 11 bases from J, with 22 bases in between. The CDR3: CASGLVPESRSVGAFF. CDR3 nucleotides: TGTGCTAGTGGTTTGGTACCGGAATCCAGGTCCGTCGGCGCTTTCTTT.

The genes are TRBV30 and TRBJ1-2; tentative D call: TRBD1 (5 bases). CDR1 is GTSNPN and CDR2 is SVGIG in the germline V gene (reference sequence). V was cut by 0 bases and J by 8 bases, with 13 bases left in between. This CDR3 contains 13 residues. CDR3 in DNA: TGTGCCTGGAGTGTACTCAGGGTCGGCGGCTACACCTTC. This gives the protein CAWSVLRVGGYTF. Using reference TRBV30 and TRBJ1-2 for the parts outside the CDR3, the full variable domain is SQTIHQWPATLVQPVGSPLSLECTVEGTSNPNLYWYRQAAGRGLQLLFYSVGIGQISSEVPQNLSASRPQDRQFILSSKKLLLSDSGFYLCAWSVLRVGGYTFGSGTRLTVV.

In its sample, this clone was seen once. The chain uses TRBV5-1 and TRBJ2-1, with 7 bases lining up with TRBD1. The germline V gene has CDR1 SGHRS and CDR2 YFSETQ. J was trimmed by 0 bases and V by 5 bases; bases with no gene match: 5. This CDR3 spans 15 amino acids. CDR3 DNA sequence: TGCGCCAGCAGACCGACAGGGAACTCCTACAATGAGCAGTTCTTC. It translates to CASRPTGNSYNEQFF.

The chain links TRBV27 to TRBJ2-3; D is possibly TRBD1 (5 bases). The germline gives CDR1 MNHEY, CDR2 SMNVEV (reference sequence). Between the trimmed V and J ends, which lost 2 bases and 2 bases, there was a span of 11 bases. CDR3 size: 15 residues. CDR3 in amino acids: CASSLGLGDTDTQYF. The CDR3 DNA reads as TGTGCCAGCAGTTTAGGGCTAGGGGACACAGATACGCAGTATTTT.

V is TRBV5-1 and J is TRBJ1-2; tentatively, D is TRBD1 (6 bases). Trimming took 2 bases from V and 1 from J, leaving 12 bases between them. Germline V gene sequence: CDR1 SGHRS, CDR2 YFSETQ. The CDR3 covers 15 residues. The CDR3 DNA reads as TGCGCCAGCAGCTTTACCCAGGGGATTAACTATGGCTACACCTTC. It yields the protein CASSFTQGINYGYTF.

The chain has TRBV11-3 and TRBJ1-1; 7 bases fit TRBD1. Germline V lookup: CDR1 SGHNT, CDR2 YENEEA. Losses at the gene ends were 3 bases for V and 10 bases for J; bases not matched to a gene: 5. CDR3 length: 12 amino acids. CDR3: CASSLSTGRAFF. In DNA, the CDR3 is TGTGCCAGCAGCTTGTCGACAGGGCGAGCTTTCTTT.

The chain couples TRBV28 to TRBJ1-2; a weak D match, TRBD1 (5 bases). The CDR3 contains 14 residues. V was clipped by 5 bases and J by 0 bases, with 10 bases between them. CDR1 and CDR2 (germline): MDHEN, SYDVKM. The CDR3 region has the DNA TGTGCCAGCAGTGGAGGGACCGCTAACTATGGCTACACCTTC. Translating it yields CASSGGTANYGYTF.

This clone is a singleton in its sample. The V gene is TRBV9, the J gene TRBJ2-5, with 11 bases aligning to TRBD2. Trimming cost V 0 bases and J 3 bases; bases outside gene matches: 4. The CDR3 contains 16 residues. Per the germline V gene, CDR1 is SGDLS and CDR2 is YYNGEE. For the CDR3, the DNA is TGTGCCAGCAGCGTAGGAGTACTAGCGGGGGAAGAGACCCAGTACTTC. It translates to CASSVGVLAGEETQYF.

This chain uses TRBV9 with TRBJ1-2; D is ambiguous. Germline loops: CDR1 SGDLS, CDR2 YYNGEE. Trimming took off 0 bases at V and 4 bases at J, with 10 bases between the two ends. CDR3 length equals 14 residues. CDR3 loop: CASSVEEASYGYTF. CDR3 nucleotides: TGTGCCAGCAGCGTAGAAGAGGCCAGCTATGGCTACACCTTC.

This clone was detected only a few times. This CDR3 is CASIARGSIHGYTF. The DNA for the CDR3 is TGTGCCAGCATAGCCAGGGGCTCTATTCATGGCTACACCTTC. The chain employs TRBV7-9 and TRBJ1-2; D is perhaps TRBD1 (6 bases). V was trimmed by 7 bases and J by 6 bases, leaving 18 bases between them. There are 14 residues in the CDR3. Germline CDR1 is SEHNR and CDR2 is FQNEAQ (reference sequence).

DNA of the CDR3: TGCGCCAGCAGCTTATTCCCGCCAGGGGGCTACGAGCAGTACTTC. Translation: CASSLFPPGGYEQYF. This chain joins TRBV5-1 and TRBJ2-7; 7 positions match TRBD1. The germline gives CDR1 SGHRS, CDR2 YFSETQ. The CDR3 length is 15 residues. Unmatched junction bases numbered 8, after V lost 2 bases and J lost 3 bases.

The J gene is TRBJ1-5, the V gene TRBV19; no clear D. CDR1 and CDR2 from the germline V gene are LNHDA and SQIVND (reference sequence). V was shortened by 5 bases and J by 5 bases, with 16 bases between the two germline ends. This CDR3 is 15 amino acids long. CDR3 in amino acids: CASSPVVVGHQPQHF. The CDR3 region has the DNA TGTGCCAGTAGTCCCGTGGTTGTTGGGCATCAGCCCCAGCATTTT.

V gene TRBV10-1 combines with J gene TRBJ1-1; possibly TRBD1 for D (5 bases). This CDR3 has 14 residues. The V gene's germline CDR1 is WNHNN and CDR2 SYGVQD (reference sequence). V lost 6 bases to trimming and J lost 6 bases, with 17 bases between them. The CDR3 spells CASRVTRENPEAFF. CDR3 nucleotides: TGCGCCAGCAGAGTAACCAGGGAAAATCCTGAAGCTTTCTTT.

The chain is built from TRBV5-1 and TRBJ2-1; tentative D call: TRBD1 (6 bases). V was shortened by 3 bases and J by 6 bases, with 10 bases between the two germline ends. Germline loops: CDR1 SGHRS, CDR2 YFSETQ. The CDR3 totals 13 residues. CDR3 nucleotides: TGCGCCAGCAGCTCGGACAGCTTCAATGAGCAGTTCTTC. This translates into CASSSDSFNEQFF.